This entry describes one T cell receptor (beta chain). TCRdb's table, derived via immunoSEQ multiplex PCR, lists solely in-frame clones and lacks some. The sample comprises almost 20,000 clones, roughly 90% of which are singletons, and around 5% rests with the top ten. Germline loops: CDR1 SGHVS, CDR2 FQNEAQ. The germline V and J ends were trimmed by 1 base and 0 bases, with 7 bases remaining between them. This CDR3 has 14 amino acids. The sample originates from a study of T cell changes during pregnancy in multiple sclerosis. Sequenced here: CD8+ T cells from peripheral blood mononuclear cells, sampled in the third trimester of pregnancy. This chain joins TRBV7-8 and TRBJ2-7; D is unclear. The TCR originated in a female donor in good health, enrolled as a control in a pregnancy study. DNA for the CDR3: TGTGCCAGCAGCTTAGTGGCAGGCTCCTACGAGCAGTACTTC. Translating it yields CASSLVAGSYEQYF.